This is a list of T cell receptor beta chains from one sample in a study of cytomegalovirus exposure and HLA in healthy donors. Using immunoSEQ multiplex PCR, the repertoire was profiled, and TCRdb retains in-frame clones only, with some absent. The sample contains around 76,000 clones, approximately 72% of which appear only once. Sequences were obtained from PBMCs. These receptors all come from a woman aged 40 to 55 in good health and CMV-seropositive. CDR3s include the opening cysteine and the closing phenylalanine or tryptophan. The order of the fields is CDR3 DNA, CDR3 protein, clone size, J gene, V gene, D gene. D genes are given only for firm matches. Clone sizes are given selectively: once, few, many, or a class where the clone is expanded.

cdr3_nt: TGTGCCATCCCTAGAGGGGGCAGGGGTGGCGGTCTAGATGGCTACACCTTC
cdr3_aa: CAIPRGGRGGGLDGYTF
clone_size: NA
j_call: TRBJ1-2
v_call: TRBV28
d_call: TRBD1

cdr3_nt: TGTGCCAGCTCGCCATCCACGGACACTGAAGCTTTCTTT
cdr3_aa: CASSPSTDTEAFF
clone_size: NA
j_call: TRBJ1-1
v_call: TRBV18
d_call: NA

cdr3_nt: TGTGCCAGCAGCTTAGATACAGGGATGAACACTGAAGCTTTCTTT
cdr3_aa: CASSLDTGMNTEAFF
clone_size: NA
j_call: TRBJ1-1
v_call: TRBV11-2
d_call: NA

cdr3_nt: TGTGCCAGCAGCCCGAGAGGGTCAGACTACGAGCAGTACTTC
cdr3_aa: CASSPRGSDYEQYF
clone_size: NA
j_call: TRBJ2-7
v_call: TRBV7-8
d_call: NA

cdr3_nt: TGTGCCAGCAGTACCCGGACAGGGGGCACGTACGAGCAGTACTTC
cdr3_aa: CASSTRTGGTYEQYF
clone_size: NA
j_call: TRBJ2-7
v_call: TRBV2
d_call: TRBD1

cdr3_nt: TGTGCCAGCAGCACTGGGACAGCAACTAATCAGCCCCAGCATTTT
cdr3_aa: CASSTGTATNQPQHF
clone_size: NA
j_call: TRBJ1-5
v_call: TRBV11-2
d_call: TRBD1

cdr3_nt: TGTTCCAGCAGCTTATACGTGGGGCCCTCCTACAATGAGCAGTTCTTC
cdr3_aa: CSSSLYVGPSYNEQFF
clone_size: NA
j_call: TRBJ2-1
v_call: TRBV7-9
d_call: NA

cdr3_nt: TGCGCCAGCAGCTTGGGGCCCTTCTACGAGCAGTACTTC
cdr3_aa: CASSLGPFYEQYF
clone_size: NA
j_call: TRBJ2-7
v_call: TRBV5-1
d_call: NA

cdr3_nt: TGCGCCACCTCCCGAGCGGGGGGCTCCTACGAGCAGTACTTC
cdr3_aa: CATSRAGGSYEQYF
clone_size: once
j_call: TRBJ2-7
v_call: TRBV5-1
d_call: TRBD2

cdr3_nt: TGTGCCAGCAGCGCGATTACCGGGACAGGATCCCCCTACGAGCAGTACTTC
cdr3_aa: CASSAITGTGSPYEQYF
clone_size: NA
j_call: TRBJ2-7
v_call: TRBV7-9
d_call: TRBD1

cdr3_nt: TGCGCCAGCAGCCAAGAGGCAGGGGCGAATGAAAAACTGTTTTTT
cdr3_aa: CASSQEAGANEKLFF
clone_size: NA
j_call: TRBJ1-4
v_call: TRBV4-1
d_call: NA

cdr3_nt: TGTGCCAGCAGCTTAAGGGAGGGAGATACGCAGTATTTT
cdr3_aa: CASSLREGDTQYF
clone_size: NA
j_call: TRBJ2-3
v_call: TRBV7-3
d_call: TRBD2

cdr3_nt: TGTGCCAGCAGCCCCGACTGGGACAGCCACGAGCAGTACTTC
cdr3_aa: CASSPDWDSHEQYF
clone_size: NA
j_call: TRBJ2-7
v_call: TRBV7-2
d_call: TRBD1

cdr3_nt: TGCGCCAGCAGCTTGGGTATGGGGCTTACGGAAAAACTGTTTTTT
cdr3_aa: CASSLGMGLTEKLFF
clone_size: NA
j_call: TRBJ1-4
v_call: TRBV5-1
d_call: NA

cdr3_nt: TGTGCCAGCAGCTTAGGAGGGGGTGGAAACACTGAAGCTTTCTTT
cdr3_aa: CASSLGGGGNTEAFF
clone_size: NA
j_call: TRBJ1-1
v_call: TRBV11-3
d_call: NA

cdr3_nt: NA
cdr3_aa: CASSVGSGTGTRF
clone_size: NA
j_call: TRBJ2-7
v_call: TRBV5-6
d_call: NA

cdr3_nt: TGTGCCAGCAGTCTCAGGAGGGGCTTCTCCTACGAGCAGTACTTC
cdr3_aa: CASSLRRGFSYEQYF
clone_size: NA
j_call: TRBJ2-7
v_call: TRBV28
d_call: NA

cdr3_nt: TGTGCCAGCAATCAGCGGGGGAGCAATCAGCCCCAGCATTTT
cdr3_aa: CASNQRGSNQPQHF
clone_size: NA
j_call: TRBJ1-5
v_call: TRBV28
d_call: NA

cdr3_nt: TGTGCCAGTAGTATGGTAGCAGGGGGAGGAAACACCGGGGAGCTGTTTTTT
cdr3_aa: CASSMVAGGGNTGELFF
clone_size: few
j_call: TRBJ2-2
v_call: TRBV19
d_call: NA

cdr3_nt: TGTGCCAGCAGCTCAGGACAGGGGCGATCACCCCTCCACTTT
cdr3_aa: CASSSGQGRSPLHF
clone_size: NA
j_call: TRBJ1-6
v_call: TRBV6-5
d_call: TRBD1

cdr3_nt: TGTGCCAGCAGCCTTAACAGGCATTCACCCCTCCACTTT
cdr3_aa: CASSLNRHSPLHF
clone_size: NA
j_call: TRBJ1-6
v_call: TRBV27
d_call: NA

cdr3_nt: TGTGCCAGTACCCCCTCGTCGGGGGGCGGGTATGGCTACACCTTC
cdr3_aa: CASTPSSGGGYGYTF
clone_size: NA
j_call: TRBJ1-2
v_call: TRBV19
d_call: NA

cdr3_nt: TGTGCCAGCAGTTTATACCCGGGACTCTACGAGCAGTACTTC
cdr3_aa: CASSLYPGLYEQYF
clone_size: NA
j_call: TRBJ2-7
v_call: TRBV28
d_call: NA

cdr3_nt: TGTGCCAGTAGTGCAGGGGGCGCGGTCACTGAAGCTTTCTTT
cdr3_aa: CASSAGGAVTEAFF
clone_size: NA
j_call: TRBJ1-1
v_call: TRBV19
d_call: TRBD1

cdr3_nt: TGTGCCAGCAGCTTAGGGACAGGGGCGGCAAATGAAAAACTGTTTTTT
cdr3_aa: CASSLGTGAANEKLFF
clone_size: NA
j_call: TRBJ1-4
v_call: TRBV5-6
d_call: TRBD1

cdr3_nt: TGTGCCAGCAGCATAGCGGACACCGGGGAGCTGTTTTTT
cdr3_aa: CASSIADTGELFF
clone_size: NA
j_call: TRBJ2-2
v_call: TRBV5-4
d_call: NA

cdr3_nt: TGCGCCAGCAGCTTGAACTACGCGAATCAGCCCCAGCATTTT
cdr3_aa: CASSLNYANQPQHF
clone_size: NA
j_call: TRBJ1-5
v_call: TRBV4-1
d_call: NA

cdr3_nt: TGTGCCAGCAGTGATCCCCGTAGCGGGGGTAGCACAGATACGCAGTATTTT
cdr3_aa: CASSDPRSGGSTDTQYF
clone_size: NA
j_call: TRBJ2-3
v_call: TRBV25-1
d_call: TRBD2

cdr3_nt: TGTGCCAGCAGCGACCACAGGGTCCCCTATGGCTACACCTTC
cdr3_aa: CASSDHRVPYGYTF
clone_size: NA
j_call: TRBJ1-2
v_call: TRBV7-2
d_call: NA

cdr3_nt: TGTTCCAGCAGCGTCCGTGGAAACACCATATATTTT
cdr3_aa: CSSSVRGNTIYF
clone_size: NA
j_call: TRBJ1-3
v_call: TRBV7-9
d_call: NA

cdr3_nt: TGTGCCAGCAGTTACCGCGGGCGGGGGAATCAGCCCCAGCATTTT
cdr3_aa: CASSYRGRGNQPQHF
clone_size: NA
j_call: TRBJ1-5
v_call: TRBV6-6
d_call: NA

cdr3_nt: TGTGCCAGCAGCTTGACAGCTAACTATGGCTACACCTTC
cdr3_aa: CASSLTANYGYTF
clone_size: NA
j_call: TRBJ1-2
v_call: TRBV6-4
d_call: NA

cdr3_nt: TGTGCCAGCAGTTGGGGAACAGGGGTTAATGAAAAACTGTTTTTT
cdr3_aa: CASSWGTGVNEKLFF
clone_size: NA
j_call: TRBJ1-4
v_call: TRBV28
d_call: TRBD1

cdr3_nt: TGTGCCAGCAGCGCAATGTCAGGCGCCAATCAGCCCCAGCATTTT
cdr3_aa: CASSAMSGANQPQHF
clone_size: NA
j_call: TRBJ1-5
v_call: TRBV7-6
d_call: NA

cdr3_nt: TGTGCCAGCAGCCTGGACGGGAATGGCTACACCTTC
cdr3_aa: CASSLDGNGYTF
clone_size: NA
j_call: TRBJ1-2
v_call: TRBV7-2
d_call: NA

cdr3_nt: TGCGCCAGCAGTGAAGGGGGTTTAGAGACCCAGTACTTC
cdr3_aa: CASSEGGLETQYF
clone_size: NA
j_call: TRBJ2-5
v_call: TRBV10-2
d_call: NA

cdr3_nt: TGTGCCAGCAGCGTAGAACAGGGTGTAACCGGGGAGCTGTTTTTT
cdr3_aa: CASSVEQGVTGELFF
clone_size: NA
j_call: TRBJ2-2
v_call: TRBV9
d_call: NA

cdr3_nt: TGCGCCAGCAGCCAGGTCTATAGGGGACAGGAGACTAAACTGTTTTTT
cdr3_aa: CASSQVYRGQETKLFF
clone_size: NA
j_call: TRBJ1-4
v_call: TRBV4-3
d_call: TRBD1

cdr3_nt: TGTGCCAGCGGGGGGGCGAGTGGCTTGAATGAGCAGTTCTTC
cdr3_aa: CASGGASGLNEQFF
clone_size: NA
j_call: TRBJ2-1
v_call: TRBV9
d_call: NA

cdr3_nt: TGTGCCAGCAGCCAGACAGGCGGAGAGACCCAGTACTTC
cdr3_aa: CASSQTGGETQYF
clone_size: NA
j_call: TRBJ2-5
v_call: TRBV7-3
d_call: NA

cdr3_nt: TGTGCCAGCAACCAGGGGGGTACCGGGGAGCTGTTTTTT
cdr3_aa: CASNQGGTGELFF
clone_size: NA
j_call: TRBJ2-2
v_call: TRBV11-2
d_call: NA

cdr3_nt: TGTGCCAGCAGAGGGGGAAGGAACATTCAGTACTTC
cdr3_aa: CASRGGRNIQYF
clone_size: NA
j_call: TRBJ2-4
v_call: TRBV6-6
d_call: NA

cdr3_nt: TGCGCCAGCAGCTTGAGTGGACAGGGAAAAGAAGCTTTCTTT
cdr3_aa: CASSLSGQGKEAFF
clone_size: NA
j_call: TRBJ1-1
v_call: TRBV5-1
d_call: TRBD1